The sequence of this T cell receptor (beta chain) was determined in a study of OX40 agonist ivuxolimab in advanced cancers. As for the study more broadly: Ivuxolimab, which targeted the costimulatory receptor OX40 (CD134), was an agonistic, fully human IgG2 monoclonal antibody. Intravenous ivuxolimab was administered to patients every 2 weeks at six dose levels: 0.01, 0.1, 0.3, 1.5, 3 and 10 mg/kg. Among the 50 to 55 dose-escalation patients, around 19 had hepatocellular carcinoma, 15 or so melanoma, 9 renal cell carcinoma and 9 head and neck cancer. In the dose-escalation cohort, roughly 80% of patients were male, and the mean age was approximately 64 years, with a range of about 23 to 85. Prior anti-PD-1, anti-PD-L1 or anti-CTLA-4 therapy was permitted, and checkpoint inhibitors had been received by roughly 40% of dose-escalation patients. Three dose-escalation patients achieved partial responses, one with hepatocellular carcinoma and two with cutaneous melanoma. Peripheral TCRbeta sequencing was intended to test whether TCR sequence diversity was altered and clonal T-cell expansion was caused by ivuxolimab. The paper covers the monotherapy dose-escalation part of the phase I ivuxolimab trial, which included N = 52 patients.

From the cysteine up to the phenylalanine, the CDR3 has a length of 17 residues. The CDR3 DNA has 51 bases and is translated from base 1. The junction shows trimming of 4 bases on V and 3 bases on J, plus 22 bases between the germline ends. The germline V gene gives CDR1 as MGHRA and CDR2 as YSYEKL. Patients with autoimmune disease history or receiving systemic immunosuppression were excluded from the trial. Peripheral blood for TCR sequencing was collected from all dose cohorts at baseline, on cycle 4 day 1, and on cycle 7 day 1. The samples were taken from a phase I, first-in-human, multicenter, open-label dose-escalation trial of ivuxolimab. The trial enrolled adults with locally advanced or metastatic head and neck squamous cell, hepatocellular, melanoma or renal cell carcinoma. Before TCR sequencing, CD4+ T cells and CD8+ T cells were sorted from peripheral blood as separate populations. This clone appeared a single time. Its recognized antigen is unknown. Base qualities are not recorded, but no much larger clone differs from it by a single base.

Here is what the overall study found, with its caveats: At doses from 0.1 to 3.0 mg/kg, clonal expansion was seen in both CD4+ and CD8+ blood T cells between baseline and week 6. Which antigens the clonally expanded peripheral T cells were specific for was not determined. In the 0.1-3.0 mg/kg groups, partial responders had among the lowest normalized peripheral clonal expansion, particularly in CD8+ T cells. Low levels of normalized T-cell clonal expansion were also seen in some patients who did not respond. After ivuxolimab, more expanded clones were found on average in CD8+ T cells than in CD4+ T cells.

To sequence the TCRbeta CDR3 region, genomic DNA was isolated from the sorted cells. The immunoSEQ Assay was used for sequencing of TCRbeta CDR3 regions. Here the immuneACCESS table is served through TCRdb, limited to in-frame sequences with V and J called. Missing clones are a known gap in these copies; in checked studies unresolved V genes cover under half, and the rest lacks a known reason. The sample contains tens of thousands of clones, roughly 80% of them found a single time. Together, the top ten hold around 20% of the sample. The chain joins TRBV4-1 to TRBJ2-7; a weak D assignment points to TRBD1 (5 bases agree). The sequence was collected from an adult with an advanced solid tumor such as melanoma, head and neck, liver or kidney cancer. The sample was CD4+ or CD8+ T cells sorted from blood, taken in a trial of the OX40 agonist ivuxolimab. CDR3 protein: CASSLSLRVRGDYEQYF. The sequenced DNA: TGCGCCAGCAGCCTCTCCCTCAGGGTACGTGGGGACTACGAGCAGTACTTC.